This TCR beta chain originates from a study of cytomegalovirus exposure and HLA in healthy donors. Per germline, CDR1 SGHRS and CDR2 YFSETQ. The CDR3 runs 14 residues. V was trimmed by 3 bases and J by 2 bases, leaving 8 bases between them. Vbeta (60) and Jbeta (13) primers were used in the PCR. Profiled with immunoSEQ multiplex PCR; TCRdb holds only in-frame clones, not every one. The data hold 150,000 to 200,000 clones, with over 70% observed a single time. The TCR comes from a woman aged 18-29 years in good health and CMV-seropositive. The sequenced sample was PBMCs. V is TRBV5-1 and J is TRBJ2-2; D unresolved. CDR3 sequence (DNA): TGCGCCAGCAGCTCTCCTAGAAACACCGGGGAGCTGTTTTTT. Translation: CASSSPRNTGELFF.